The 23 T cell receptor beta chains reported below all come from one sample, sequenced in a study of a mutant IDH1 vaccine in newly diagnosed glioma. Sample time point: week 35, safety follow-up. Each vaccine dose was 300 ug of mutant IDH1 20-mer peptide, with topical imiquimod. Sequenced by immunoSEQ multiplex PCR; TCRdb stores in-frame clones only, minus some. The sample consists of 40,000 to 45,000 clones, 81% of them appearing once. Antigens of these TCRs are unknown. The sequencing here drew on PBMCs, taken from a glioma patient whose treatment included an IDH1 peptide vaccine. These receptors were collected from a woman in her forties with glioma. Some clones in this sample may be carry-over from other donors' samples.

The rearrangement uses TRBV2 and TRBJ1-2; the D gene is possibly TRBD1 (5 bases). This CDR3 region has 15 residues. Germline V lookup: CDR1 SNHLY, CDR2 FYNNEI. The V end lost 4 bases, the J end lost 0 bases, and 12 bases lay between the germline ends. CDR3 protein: CASSAQGTPNYGYTF. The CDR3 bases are TGTGCCAGCAGTGCTCAGGGTACCCCTAACTATGGCTACACCTTC.

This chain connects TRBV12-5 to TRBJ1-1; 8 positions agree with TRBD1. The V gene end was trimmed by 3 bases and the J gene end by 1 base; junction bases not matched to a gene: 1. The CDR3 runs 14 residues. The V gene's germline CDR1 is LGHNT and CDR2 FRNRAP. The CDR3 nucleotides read TGTGCTAGTGGTTTAGGGACAGGGAACACTGAAGCTTTCTTT. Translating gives CASGLGTGNTEAFF.

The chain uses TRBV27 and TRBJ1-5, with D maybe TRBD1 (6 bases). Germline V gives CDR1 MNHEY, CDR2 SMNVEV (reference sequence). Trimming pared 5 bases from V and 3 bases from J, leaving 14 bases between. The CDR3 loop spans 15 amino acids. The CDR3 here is CASSPEQGLNQPQHF. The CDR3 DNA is TGTGCCAGCAGTCCTGAACAGGGACTCAATCAGCCCCAGCATTTT.

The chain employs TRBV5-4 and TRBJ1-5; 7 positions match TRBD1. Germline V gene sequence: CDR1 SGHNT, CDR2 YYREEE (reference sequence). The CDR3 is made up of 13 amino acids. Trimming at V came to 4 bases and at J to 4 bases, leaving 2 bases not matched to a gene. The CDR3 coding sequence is TGTGCCAGCAGCCGGGGACAGAATCAGCCCCAGCATTTT. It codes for CASSRGQNQPQHF.

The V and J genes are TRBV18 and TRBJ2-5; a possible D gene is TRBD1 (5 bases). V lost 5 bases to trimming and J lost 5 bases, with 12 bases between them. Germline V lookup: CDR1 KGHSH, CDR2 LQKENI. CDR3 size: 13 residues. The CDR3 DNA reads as TGTGCCAGCTCAACTCAGGGCACGGAGACCCAGTACTTC. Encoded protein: CASSTQGTETQYF.

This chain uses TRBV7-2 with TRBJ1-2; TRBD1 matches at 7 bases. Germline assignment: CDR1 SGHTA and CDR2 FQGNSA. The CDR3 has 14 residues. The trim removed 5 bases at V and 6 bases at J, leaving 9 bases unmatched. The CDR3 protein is CASSRDRASNGYTF. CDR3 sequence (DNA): TGTGCCAGCAGCCGGGACAGAGCCTCTAATGGCTACACCTTC.

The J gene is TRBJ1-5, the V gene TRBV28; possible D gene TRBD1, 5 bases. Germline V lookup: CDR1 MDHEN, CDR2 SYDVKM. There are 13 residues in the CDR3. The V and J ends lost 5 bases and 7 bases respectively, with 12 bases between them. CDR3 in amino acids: CASSALTDQPQHF. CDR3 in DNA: TGTGCCAGCAGTGCCCTGACAGACCAGCCCCAGCATTTT.

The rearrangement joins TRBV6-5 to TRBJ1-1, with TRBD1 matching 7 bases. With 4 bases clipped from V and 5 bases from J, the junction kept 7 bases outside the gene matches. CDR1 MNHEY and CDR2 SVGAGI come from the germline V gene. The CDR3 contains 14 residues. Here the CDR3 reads CASSSSSGGTEAFF. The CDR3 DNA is TGTGCCAGCAGTTCGTCGTCAGGGGGGACTGAAGCTTTCTTT.

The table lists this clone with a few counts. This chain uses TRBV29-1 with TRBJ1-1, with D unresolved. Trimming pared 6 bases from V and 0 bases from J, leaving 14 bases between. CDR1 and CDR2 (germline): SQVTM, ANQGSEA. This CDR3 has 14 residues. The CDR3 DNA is TGCAGCGTCCACCGACTGGGGATGAACACTGAAGCTTTCTTT. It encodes CSVHRLGMNTEAFF.

The CDR3 nucleotides read TGTGCCAGCAGCTTATATTCCGGTGGTGGCTATAATTCACCCCTCCACTTT. Its protein product is CASSLYSGGGYNSPLHF. This sequence joins TRBV7-6 and TRBJ1-6; no clear D. CDR1 and CDR2 (germline): SGHVS, FNYEAQ. CDR3 length: 17 amino acids. V lost 2 bases to trimming and J lost 3 bases, with 14 bases between them. Supplemented by reference TRBV7-6 and TRBJ1-6, the full variable domain reads GAGVSQSPRYKVTKRGQDVALRCDPISGHVSLYWYRQALGQGPEFLTYFNYEAQQDKSGLPNDRFSAERPEGSISTLTIQRTEQRDSAMYRCASSLYSGGGYNSPLHFGNGTRLTVT.

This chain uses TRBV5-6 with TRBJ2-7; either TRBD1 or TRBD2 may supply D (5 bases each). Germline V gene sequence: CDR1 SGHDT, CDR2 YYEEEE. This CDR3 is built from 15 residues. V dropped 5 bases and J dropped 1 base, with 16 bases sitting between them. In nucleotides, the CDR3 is TGTGCCAGCAGGACGTACGGGACGGGATCCTACGAGCAGTACTTC. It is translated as CASRTYGTGSYEQYF.

CDR3 sequence: CASSSNADRGTEQFF. The DNA of the CDR3 is TGCGCCAGCAGCTCAAATGCCGACAGGGGGACTGAGCAGTTCTTC. The V and J genes are TRBV5-1 and TRBJ2-1, with 9 bases identical to TRBD1. The CDR3 length is 15 residues. CDR1 SGHRS and CDR2 YFSETQ come from the germline V gene. The junction had 10 bases not matched to a gene; V was cut back by 3 bases and J by 9 bases.

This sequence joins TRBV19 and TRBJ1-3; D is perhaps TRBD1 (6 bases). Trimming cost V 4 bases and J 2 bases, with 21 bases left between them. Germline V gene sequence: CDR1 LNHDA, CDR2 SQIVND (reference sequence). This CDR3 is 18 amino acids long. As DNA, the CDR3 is TGTGCCAGTAGTAAACCGGGACATCGTGAAAGACCTGGAAACACCATATATTTT. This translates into CASSKPGHRERPGNTIYF.

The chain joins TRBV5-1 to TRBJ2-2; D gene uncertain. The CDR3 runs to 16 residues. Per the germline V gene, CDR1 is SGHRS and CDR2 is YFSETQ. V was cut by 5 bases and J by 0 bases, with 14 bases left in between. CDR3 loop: CASRLTQRSNTGELFF. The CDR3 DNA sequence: TGCGCCAGCAGGCTCACGCAGCGTTCGAACACCGGGGAGCTGTTTTTT.

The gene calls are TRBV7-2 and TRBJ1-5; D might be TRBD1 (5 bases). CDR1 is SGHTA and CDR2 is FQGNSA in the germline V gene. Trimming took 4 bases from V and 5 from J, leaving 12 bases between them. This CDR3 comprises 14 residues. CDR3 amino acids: CASSSGGSDQPQHF. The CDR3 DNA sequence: TGTGCCAGCAGCTCTGGGGGATCGGATCAGCCCCAGCATTTT.

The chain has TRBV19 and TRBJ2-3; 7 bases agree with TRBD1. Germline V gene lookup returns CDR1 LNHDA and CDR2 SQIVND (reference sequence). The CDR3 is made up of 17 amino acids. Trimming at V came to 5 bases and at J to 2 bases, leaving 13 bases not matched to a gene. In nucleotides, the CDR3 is TGTGCCAGTAGTGGAGCGCCGAACAGGGGAGACACAGATACGCAGTATTTT. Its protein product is CASSGAPNRGDTDTQYF.

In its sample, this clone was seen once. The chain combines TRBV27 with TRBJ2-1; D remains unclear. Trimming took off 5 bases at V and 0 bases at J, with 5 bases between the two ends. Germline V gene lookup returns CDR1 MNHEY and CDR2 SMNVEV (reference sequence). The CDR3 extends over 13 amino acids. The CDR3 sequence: CASSLSSYNEQFF. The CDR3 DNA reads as TGTGCCAGCAGTCTGAGCTCCTACAATGAGCAGTTCTTC.

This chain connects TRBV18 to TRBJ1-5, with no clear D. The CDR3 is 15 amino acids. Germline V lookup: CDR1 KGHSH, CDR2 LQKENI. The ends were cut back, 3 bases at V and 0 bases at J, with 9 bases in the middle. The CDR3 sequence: CASSPQKNSNQPQHF. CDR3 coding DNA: TGTGCCAGCTCACCTCAGAAGAATAGCAATCAGCCCCAGCATTTT.

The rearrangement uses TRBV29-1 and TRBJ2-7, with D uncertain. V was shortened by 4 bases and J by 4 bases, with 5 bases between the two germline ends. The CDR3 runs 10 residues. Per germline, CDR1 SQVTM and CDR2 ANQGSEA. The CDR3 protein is CSVGSYEQYF. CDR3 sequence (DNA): TGCAGCGTTGGTAGTTACGAGCAGTACTTC.

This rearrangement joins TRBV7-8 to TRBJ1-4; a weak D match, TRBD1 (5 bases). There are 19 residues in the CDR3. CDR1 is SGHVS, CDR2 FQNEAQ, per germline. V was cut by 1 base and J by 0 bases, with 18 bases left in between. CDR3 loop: CASSLVRGGPRATNEKLFF. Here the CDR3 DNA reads TGTGCCAGCAGCTTAGTGAGGGGAGGGCCCCGTGCAACTAATGAAAAACTGTTTTTT.

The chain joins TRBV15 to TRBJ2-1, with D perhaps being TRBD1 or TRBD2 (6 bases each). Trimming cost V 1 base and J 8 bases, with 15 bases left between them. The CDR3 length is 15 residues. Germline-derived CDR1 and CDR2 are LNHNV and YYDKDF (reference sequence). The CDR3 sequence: CATSRAGAPGDEQFF. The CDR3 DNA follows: TGTGCCACCAGCAGAGCAGGGGCCCCGGGGGATGAGCAGTTCTTC. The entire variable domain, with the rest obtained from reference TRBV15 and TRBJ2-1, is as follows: DAMVIQNPRYQVTQFGKPVTLSCSQTLNHNVMYWYQQKSSQAPKLLFHYYDKDFNNEADTPDNFQSRRPNTSFCFLDIRSPGLGDTAMYLCATSRAGAPGDEQFFGPGTRLTVL.

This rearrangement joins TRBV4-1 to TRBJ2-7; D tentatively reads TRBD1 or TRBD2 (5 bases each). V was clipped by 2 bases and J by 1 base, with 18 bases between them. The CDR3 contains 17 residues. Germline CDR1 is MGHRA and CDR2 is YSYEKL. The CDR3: CASSQRMDGGISYEQYF. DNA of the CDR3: TGCGCCAGCAGCCAAAGAATGGATGGGGGAATATCCTACGAGCAGTACTTC.

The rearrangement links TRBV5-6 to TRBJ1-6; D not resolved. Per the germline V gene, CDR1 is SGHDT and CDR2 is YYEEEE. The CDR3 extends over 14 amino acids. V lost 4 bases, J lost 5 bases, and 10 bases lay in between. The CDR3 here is CASSDPGHNSPLHF. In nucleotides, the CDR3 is TGTGCCAGCAGCGATCCGGGCCATAATTCACCCCTCCACTTT. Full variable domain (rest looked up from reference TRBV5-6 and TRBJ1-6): DAGVTQSPTHLIKTRGQQVTLRCSPKSGHDTVSWYQQALGQGPQFIFQYYEEEERQRGNFPDRFSGHQFPNYSSELNVNALLLGDSALYLCASSDPGHNSPLHFGNGTRLTVT.